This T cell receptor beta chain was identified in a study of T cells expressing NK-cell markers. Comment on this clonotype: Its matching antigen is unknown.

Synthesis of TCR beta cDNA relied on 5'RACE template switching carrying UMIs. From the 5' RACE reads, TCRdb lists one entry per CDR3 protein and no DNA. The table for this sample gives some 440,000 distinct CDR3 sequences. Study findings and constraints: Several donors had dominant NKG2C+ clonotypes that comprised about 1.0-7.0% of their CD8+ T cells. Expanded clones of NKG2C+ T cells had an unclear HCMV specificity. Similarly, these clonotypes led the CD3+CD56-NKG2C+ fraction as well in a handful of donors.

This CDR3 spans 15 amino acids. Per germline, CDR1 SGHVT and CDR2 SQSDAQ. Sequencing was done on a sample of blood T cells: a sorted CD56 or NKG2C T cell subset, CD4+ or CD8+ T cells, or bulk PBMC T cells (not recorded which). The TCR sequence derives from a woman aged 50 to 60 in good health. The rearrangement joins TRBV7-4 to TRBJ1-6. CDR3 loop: CASSFLSSYNSPLHF.